The clone carrying this T cell receptor beta chain was seen a handful of times. This sample is drawn from a study of blood T cell repertoires in COVID-19. Original handling: Amplifying reference gene primers gave estimates of nucleated cell counts. Libraries were prepared by immunoSEQ multiplex PCR; TCRdb keeps only in-frame clonotypes and omits some of them. V, J and clone size derive from that table, while D and trimming were established from the DNA sequence. The sample lists around 66,000 clones, about 80% occurring once. J gave up 2 bases and V 4 bases, and 12 bases lay outside the gene matches. Germline values: CDR1 SGHRS, CDR2 YFSETQ. The CDR3 totals 16 residues.

The gene calls are TRBV5-1 and TRBJ2-7, with 7 bases fitting TRBD2. Material for sequencing was peripheral blood. The origin of this receptor is a human donor in a cohort sampled during active COVID-19. The CDR3 reads CASSREGLGTAYEQYF. For the CDR3, the DNA is TGCGCCAGCAGCAGGGAAGGACTAGGAACCGCCTACGAGCAGTACTTC. Variable domain in full (rest from reference TRBV5-1 and TRBJ2-7): KAGVTQTPRYLIKTRGQQVTLSCSPISGHRSVSWYQQTPGQGLQFLFEYFSETQRNKGNFPGRFSGRQFSNSRSEMNVSTLELGDSALYLCASSREGLGTAYEQYFGPGTRLTVT.